The present T cell receptor beta chain was sequenced within a study of vaccination and CD4 T cells after COVID-19. Cultured CD4+ T cells had their DNA profiled by the Oncomine TCR Beta short-read assay. Each CDR3 protein is one row after TCRdb ran MiXCR on the PCR reads. The sample lists under 15,000 distinct CDR3 sequences; approximately 42% were seen once. V dropped 7 bases and J dropped 1; count of bases not matched to a gene: 7. CDR1 is LNHDA and CDR2 is SQIVND in the germline V gene (reference sequence). This CDR3 region has 15 residues. To note about this clonotype: Its antigen remains unidentified.

Described treatment: approximately nine-day PBMC culture with coronavirus spike peptide pools or control peptides (ViraFEST assay). This clonotype was sampled from a human donor who had recovered from COVID-19. Specimen: CD4+ T cells from blood, cultured in vitro, collected after SARS-CoV-2 vaccination. The chain is built from TRBV19 and TRBJ1-1; the match to TRBD1 covers 9 bases. The CDR3 DNA reads as TGTGCCAGTACCAGGGCGACAGGGGGGAACACTGAAGCTTTCTTT. This encodes CASTRATGGNTEAFF.